These 10 T cell receptor beta chains originate from one sample sequenced in a study of T cell repertoires in cytomegalovirus infection. TCRdb recomputed calls from the reads with MiXCR, one row per CDR3 protein. The table has 350,000 to 500,000 distinct CDR3 sequences, under 40% seen once. The sequencing sample was made of PBMCs. The source is a human donor in good health (CMV status not recorded). Some clones in this sample may be carry-over from other donors' samples.

About this clonotype itself: Sequence at one end of the junction differs from germline and may be a read error. The V gene is TRBV20-1, the J gene TRBJ2-5; D is perhaps TRBD2 (6 bases). The germline CDR1 and CDR2 sequences are DFQATT and SNEGSKA (reference sequence). This CDR3 contains 14 residues. The CDR3 region has the DNA TGCAGTTCCCAACGGACGGGGGTTGAGGAGACCCAGTCCTTC. It specifies CSSQRTGVEETQSF.

This sequence joins TRBV7-9 and TRBJ2-3, with TRBD2 identical over 9 bases. CDR3 length equals 16 residues. J lost 2 bases, V lost 5 bases, and 8 bases had no gene match. Germline V gene sequence: CDR1 SEHNR, CDR2 FQNEAQ (reference sequence). CDR3 amino acids: CASSAGAGGFTDTQYF. The CDR3 bases are TGTGCCAGCAGCGCTGGGGCGGGGGGGTTCACAGATACGCAGTATTTT.

This clonotype was counted only a few times. The CDR3 nucleotides read TGTGCCAGCAGCACCATCCTTGAGGTCCGCTATGGCTACACCTTC. Translated: CASSTILEVRYGYTF. The chain joins TRBV5-4 to TRBJ1-2; D gene uncertain. The ends were cut back, 4 bases at V and 4 bases at J, with 17 bases in the middle. Germline-derived CDR1 and CDR2 are SGHNT and YYREEE (reference sequence). The CDR3 loop spans 15 amino acids.

The chain recombines TRBV7-2 with TRBJ1-6; 7 bases agree with TRBD1. CDR3 length equals 16 residues. V trimming: 5 bases; J trimming: 5 bases; junction bases outside the gene matches: 9. Germline CDR1 SGHTA, CDR2 FQGNSA. CDR3 residues: CASSAPTGTDNSPLHF. The CDR3 DNA sequence: TGTGCCAGCAGCGCGCCAACCGGGACAGATAATTCACCCCTCCACTTT.

In its sample, this clonotype was seen many times. The chain employs TRBV7-2 and TRBJ2-7; 10 nucleotides match TRBD1. Germline V CDR1 and CDR2: SGHTA, FQGNSA. This CDR3 region has 15 residues. V was clipped by 3 bases and J by 7 bases; unmatched bases: 9. CDR3 amino acids: CASSLDRGDGREQYF. The CDR3, as DNA: TGTGCCAGCAGCTTGGACAGGGGGGACGGAAGGGAGCAGTACTTC.

The DNA for the CDR3 is TGTGCCACCTCACCTGGGACGCCTGCCTACGAGCAGTACTTC. Amino acids: CATSPGTPAYEQYF. The chain combines TRBV19 with TRBJ2-7; D may be TRBD1 or TRBD2 (5 bases each). The V gene's germline CDR1 is LNHDA and CDR2 SQIVND (reference sequence). CDR3 length: 14 residues. The ends were cut back, 10 bases at V and 2 bases at J, with 18 bases in the middle.

The rearrangement uses TRBV2 and TRBJ1-2; D is possibly TRBD1 (6 bases). Trimming stripped 5 bases from V and 7 bases from J, with 11 bases between. Per germline, CDR1 SNHLY and CDR2 FYNNEI. The length of the CDR3 is 12 residues. The CDR3 sequence is CASSQGPSGYTF. DNA for the CDR3: TGTGCCAGCAGTCAGGGGCCGAGTGGCTACACCTTC.

The chain carries TRBV6-1 and TRBJ1-6, with 7 positions matching TRBD1. Germline V gene sequence: CDR1 MNHNS, CDR2 SASEGT. This CDR3 spans 15 amino acids. V lost 5 bases and J lost 8; bases outside the gene matches: 9. In DNA form, the CDR3 reads TGTGCCAGCAGTCTGCGGGACAGCCTTGATTCACCCCTCCACTTT. This translates into CASSLRDSLDSPLHF.

As for this clonotype: With a much larger clone just one base away, this may be a read error. The rearrangement uses TRBV7-6 and TRBJ1-1, with D uncertain. CDR1 and CDR2 from the germline V gene are SGHVS and FNYEAQ. Between the trimmed V and J ends, which lost 5 bases and 7 bases, there was a span of 17 bases. The CDR3 totals 14 residues. CDR3: CASSVDGDPGEAFF. The DNA of the CDR3 is TGTGCCAGCAGCGTAGATGGGGATCCGGGTGAAGCTTTCTTT.

A word on this clonotype: The junction shows a germline mismatch at one end, possibly a read error. The chain joins TRBV5-5 to TRBJ1-6; 8 positions match TRBD1. From germline, CDR1 is SGHKS and CDR2 YYEKEE (reference sequence). This CDR3 is built from 16 residues. CDR3 DNA: TGTGCAAGCAGCAGGACAGGGTACTCCTATAATTCACCCCTCCACTTT. Amino acids: CASSRTGYSYNSPLHF.